This TCR beta chain was observed in a study of post-analysis software for immune sequencing data. On this clonotype itself: Its antigen is undetermined.

Per germline, CDR1 LGHNT and CDR2 FRNRAP. Losses at the gene ends were 4 bases for V and 0 bases for J; bases not matched to a gene: 9. The CDR3 runs to 16 residues. Libraries were made from TCR beta cDNA, and they carried unique molecular identifiers. TCRdb re-called the PCR reads with MiXCR, one entry per CDR3 protein. In the table there are hundreds of thousands of distinct CDR3 sequences, 55% to 70% of which are singletons. Study outcomes and limitations: TRBV5-6, TRBV5-1 and TRBV20-1 were among about 5 TRBV segments more frequent in patients than controls.

The clonotype originates from a girl under 10 years old with multiple sclerosis. Source material: blood. The chain is built from TRBV12-5 and TRBJ2-7; TRBD2 aligns across 7 bases. The CDR3 sequence: CASGSVIAGYSYEQYF. Written as DNA, the CDR3 is TGTGCTAGTGGTTCCGTCATAGCGGGTTACTCCTACGAGCAGTACTTC.